Shown below are 17 T cell receptor beta chains from a single sample sequenced in a study of CD8 T cell repertoires and HIV-1 epitope variants. For these receptors, no antigen is known. Sequenced by immunoSEQ multiplex PCR; TCRdb stores in-frame clones only, minus some. The sample includes around 5,100 clones, around 69% seen only once; the top ten take approximately 48%. Sequencing was done on a sample of cultured CD8+ T cells derived from PBMCs. All receptors derive from a male donor with HIV.

The genes are TRBV30 and TRBJ1-2; D possibly corresponds to TRBD1 (5 bases). The CDR3 has 15 residues. The germline V and J ends were trimmed by 2 bases and 4 bases, with 17 bases remaining between them. Germline V gene data show CDR1 as GTSNPN and CDR2 as SVGIG (reference sequence). The CDR3 DNA reads TGTGCCTGGAGTCCGACGGGGGGGGATTCCTATGGCTACACCTTC. It yields the protein CAWSPTGGDSYGYTF.

The chain combines TRBV7-3 with TRBJ1-1; D might be TRBD1 (5 bases). The CDR3 is 13 amino acids. Germline-derived CDR1 and CDR2 are SGHTA and FQGTGA. V shed 4 bases and J shed 6 bases, with 12 bases lying between them. CDR3 region: CASSWTKGAEAFF. The CDR3 DNA is TGTGCCAGCAGCTGGACCAAAGGGGCTGAAGCTTTCTTT.

V gene TRBV7-2 combines with J gene TRBJ2-1, with 10 bases identical to TRBD2. V lost 2 bases and J lost 0; bases outside the gene matches: 4. The germline V gene has CDR1 SGHTA and CDR2 FQGNSA. The CDR3 consists of 17 residues. The CDR3 loop reads CASSLIAGGGSYNEQFF. CDR3 in DNA: TGTGCCAGCAGCTTAATAGCGGGGGGTGGCTCCTACAATGAGCAGTTCTTC. The full variable domain, with the rest looked up from reference TRBV7-2 and TRBJ2-1, is GAGVSQSPSNKVTEKGKDVELRCDPISGHTALYWYRQSLGQGLEFLIYFQGNSAPDKSGLPSDRFSAERTGGSVSTLTIQRTQQEDSAVYLCASSLIAGGGSYNEQFFGPGTRLTVL.

The J gene is TRBJ2-7, the V gene TRBV28; 8 positions match TRBD1. The end of the DNA aligns better with TRBJ2-5, so the J call may be wrong. This CDR3 has 15 residues. From germline, CDR1 is MDHEN and CDR2 SYDVKM. CDR3 protein: CASSSKDRDQETQYF. The CDR3 region has the DNA TGTGCCAGCAGTTCGAAGGACAGGGACCAAGAGACCCAGTACTTC.

This clone has more than one count but fewer than ten. V usage is TRBV4-3 and J usage is TRBJ2-2, with 10 bases that match TRBD1. The CDR3 has 14 residues. The V and J ends lost 8 bases and 5 bases, in that order; junction bases with no gene match: 5. CDR1 and CDR2 (germline): LGHNA, YSLEER. The CDR3 sequence is CASSGTGVTGELFF. CDR3 sequence (DNA): TGCGCCAGCTCCGGGACAGGGGTTACCGGGGAGCTGTTTTTT.

The chain couples TRBV13 to TRBJ2-1; TRBD1 is a possible D gene (5 bases). V was cut by 0 bases and J by 6 bases, with 9 bases left in between. The CDR3 runs 14 residues. The V gene's germline CDR1 is PRHDT and CDR2 FYEKMQ (reference sequence). CDR3 DNA: TGTGCCAGCAGCTTAGGGAGTGGGGCCAATGAGCAGTTCTTC. As protein: CASSLGSGANEQFF.

This clone was observed a single time. V and J are TRBV5-4 and TRBJ1-2; D is unresolved. Germline V gene data show CDR1 as SGHNT and CDR2 as YYREEE (reference sequence). This CDR3 region has 14 residues. The V end was cut by 6 bases, the J end by 3 bases, with 15 bases between. The CDR3 region has the DNA TGTGCCAGCACCTCGGGCGGTGAGGACTATGGCTACACCTTC. It yields the protein CASTSGGEDYGYTF.

V is TRBV19 and J is TRBJ2-1; D uncertain. The CDR3 covers 13 residues. V lost 3 bases, J lost 5 bases, and 8 bases lay in between. Per the germline V gene, CDR1 is LNHDA and CDR2 is SQIVND (reference sequence). The CDR3 sequence is CASSMGRDNEQFF. As DNA, the CDR3 is TGTGCCAGTAGTATGGGAAGGGACAATGAGCAGTTCTTC.

The chain uses TRBV7-2 and TRBJ1-5; D call uncertain. V lost 1 base to trimming and J lost 3 bases, with 4 bases between them. Germline lookup yields CDR1 SGHTA and CDR2 FQGNSA. The CDR3 spans 13 residues. The CDR3 coding sequence is TGTGCCAGCAGCTTAGGACCCAATCAGCCCCAGCATTTT. It encodes CASSLGPNQPQHF.

This clone occurred a few times. This rearrangement joins TRBV29-1 to TRBJ2-1; 8 bases map to TRBD1. CDR1 is SQVTM and CDR2 is ANQGSEA in the germline V gene. This CDR3 has 14 amino acids. With 3 bases clipped from V and 4 bases from J, the junction kept 5 bases outside the gene matches. The CDR3 loop reads CSVDHWDRYNEQFF. The CDR3 region has the DNA TGCAGCGTTGACCACTGGGACAGGTACAATGAGCAGTTCTTC.

This rearrangement joins TRBV14 to TRBJ2-5; 7 bases match TRBD2. J lost 2 bases, V lost 3 bases, and 9 bases had no gene match. This CDR3 is built from 16 residues. In germline, CDR1 is SGHDN, CDR2 FVKESK. CDR3 region: CASSQIGGGPQETQYF. The CDR3 DNA is TGTGCCAGCAGCCAGATTGGGGGGGGACCTCAAGAGACCCAGTACTTC.

This clone came up a few times. This chain links TRBV29-1 with TRBJ1-1; no definite D call. Germline CDR1 and CDR2: SQVTM and ANQGSEA. There are 10 residues in the CDR3. Trimming removed 7 bases at V and 3 bases at J, with 6 bases between. The CDR3 is CSAKYTEAFF. The CDR3 region has the DNA TGCAGCGCTAAGTACACTGAAGCTTTCTTT.

The chain is built from TRBV19 and TRBJ1-2; 7 bases are a match to TRBD1. CDR1 LNHDA and CDR2 SQIVND come from the germline V gene (reference sequence). V shed 5 bases and J 6 bases; nucleotides not matched to a gene: 9. The CDR3 extends over 14 amino acids. CDR3 in amino acids: CASSRSDRDHGYTF. In DNA form, the CDR3 reads TGTGCCAGTAGTCGCTCCGACAGGGATCATGGCTACACCTTC.

This clone was seen a few times. This chain uses TRBV7-6 with TRBJ2-7; 7 bases align to TRBD1. This CDR3 contains 14 residues. V shed 3 bases and J 7 bases; nucleotides not matched to a gene: 9. Germline loops: CDR1 SGHVS, CDR2 FNYEAQ. The DNA for the CDR3 is TGTGCCAGCAGCTTGGGACAGTACCTTCGTGAGCAGTACTTC. Its protein product is CASSLGQYLREQYF. The full variable domain, completed using reference TRBV7-6 and TRBJ2-7, is GAGVSQSPRYKVTKRGQDVALRCDPISGHVSLYWYRQALGQGPEFLTYFNYEAQQDKSGLPNDRFSAERPEGSISTLTIQRTEQRDSAMYRCASSLGQYLREQYFGPGTRLTVT.

This rearrangement joins TRBV5-4 to TRBJ2-1; no clear D. The CDR3 sequence is 12 residues long. Trimming removed 3 bases at V and 7 bases at J, with 8 bases between. CDR1 is SGHNT and CDR2 is YYREEE in the germline V gene (reference sequence). The CDR3 region has the DNA TGTGCCAGCAGCTACCTAGGGAATGAGCAGTTCTTC. This encodes CASSYLGNEQFF.

V gene TRBV14 combines with J gene TRBJ2-7; 10 bases map to TRBD2. J was trimmed by 5 bases and V by 0 bases; bases with no gene match: 4. Germline loops: CDR1 SGHDN, CDR2 FVKESK. This CDR3 spans 15 amino acids. Written as DNA, the CDR3 is TGTGCCAGCAGCCAAGATCTTAGCGGGAGGAACGAGCAGTACTTC. It encodes CASSQDLSGRNEQYF.

V is TRBV28 and J is TRBJ1-2; D uncertain. Germline lookup yields CDR1 MDHEN and CDR2 SYDVKM. This CDR3 contains 19 residues. Trimming removed 1 base at V and 0 bases at J, with 21 bases between. CDR3 sequence (DNA): TGTGCCAGCAGTTTATTCGCCCTTAGCCCACAGTCTCCTAACTATGGCTACACCTTC. Encoded protein: CASSLFALSPQSPNYGYTF.